The 9 T cell receptor beta chains presented below share a single source sample, sequenced in a study of shared clonotypes between healthy human individuals. The method was immunoSEQ multiplex PCR; TCRdb's version includes in-frame clones alone and lacks a portion of them. The data show around 1.6 million clones, around 98% seen once. The sequenced sample was naive CD4+ T cells sorted from blood. Subset given: CD45RA+ positively selected. The receptors stem from a man aged 25-45 years in good health.

The chain employs TRBV9 and TRBJ1-3; 10 nucleotides agree with TRBD1. V shed 2 bases and J 0 bases; nucleotides not matched to a gene: 2. The CDR3 loop spans 16 amino acids. Germline assignment: CDR1 SGDLS and CDR2 YYNGEE. The CDR3 nucleotides read TGTGCCAGCAGCGTTTGGACAGGGGGCTCTGGAAACACCATATATTTT. Translation: CASSVWTGGSGNTIYF.

This chain joins TRBV7-3 and TRBJ2-1; 7 nucleotides agree with TRBD2. With V trimmed by 3 bases and J by 2 bases, 4 bases remained unmatched. The CDR3 contains 15 residues. Germline V lookup: CDR1 SGHTA, CDR2 FQGTGA. The CDR3 protein is CASSFRRGAYNEQFF. CDR3 nucleotides: TGTGCCAGCAGCTTTCGTCGGGGGGCCTACAATGAGCAGTTCTTC.

For the CDR3, the DNA is TGCGCCAGCAGCCAAGATCGGGTTGATTCCTACAATGAGCAGTTCTTC. It is translated as CASSQDRVDSYNEQFF. J is TRBJ2-1 and V is TRBV4-1, with D unresolved. The germline V and J ends were trimmed by 0 bases and 1 base, with 10 bases remaining between them. This CDR3 is built from 16 residues. Germline-derived CDR1 and CDR2 are MGHRA and YSYEKL.

The genes are TRBV19 and TRBJ2-1; 7 bases fit TRBD1. This CDR3 spans 14 amino acids. Unmatched junction bases numbered 9, after V lost 4 bases and J lost 9 bases. Per the germline V gene, CDR1 is LNHDA and CDR2 is SQIVND (reference sequence). For the CDR3, the DNA is TGTGCCAGTAGTAGACCGGGACAGCACCTTGAGCAGTTCTTC. Its protein product is CASSRPGQHLEQFF.

Remarks on this clone: Other DNA sequences of this sample code for an identical CDR3. V gene TRBV5-4 combines with J gene TRBJ2-7; tentatively, D is TRBD1 (6 bases). This CDR3 spans 13 amino acids. V lost 5 bases and J lost 2, with 11 bases in between. Germline CDR1 SGHNT, CDR2 YYREEE (reference sequence). CDR3 sequence reads: CASSLQGPYEQYF. The DNA of the CDR3 is TGTGCCAGCAGTTTACAGGGTCCCTACGAGCAGTACTTC.

The chain is built from TRBV18 and TRBJ2-7; 12 nucleotides align to TRBD2. Germline CDR1 KGHSH, CDR2 LQKENI. CDR3 length: 15 amino acids. The J segment lost 4 bases and the V segment lost 4 bases, leaving 5 bases of the junction unmatched. Here the CDR3 DNA reads TGTGCCAGCTCACTGACTAGCGGGAGTACTTACGAGCAGTACTTC. Its protein product is CASSLTSGSTYEQYF. Full variable domain (remainder filled in from reference TRBV18 and TRBJ2-7): NAGVMQNPRHLVRRRGQEARLRCSPMKGHSHVYWYRQLPEEGLKFMVYLQKENIIDESGMPKERFSAEFPKEGPSILRIQQVVRGDSAAYFCASSLTSGSTYEQYFGPGTRLTVT.

Here the CDR3 reads CAVQGDNQPQHF. The CDR3 bases are TGTGCCGTTCAGGGGGACAATCAGCCCCAGCATTTT. The rearrangement uses TRBV10-3 and TRBJ1-5; TRBD1 aligns across 7 bases. After removal of 11 bases from V and 3 bases from J, the junction contained 4 bases not matched to a gene. The CDR3 length is 12 residues. Germline CDR1 is ENHRY and CDR2 is SYGVKD.

The chain joins TRBV28 to TRBJ1-2; D is perhaps TRBD1 (5 bases). The CDR3 covers 14 residues. V was clipped by 10 bases and J by 7 bases, with 22 bases between them. Germline V gene data show CDR1 as MDHEN and CDR2 as SYDVKM. The CDR3 spells CATTWGDRFIGYTF. DNA for the CDR3: TGTGCCACCACATGGGGGGACCGGTTTATTGGCTACACCTTC.

The rearrangement joins TRBV28 to TRBJ1-4; 7 bases are a match to TRBD1. The CDR3 extends over 14 amino acids. V lost 5 bases, J lost 6 bases, and 6 bases stayed unmatched. Germline CDR1 reads MDHEN; CDR2 reads SYDVKM. The CDR3 protein is CASSIPQGDEKLFF. The CDR3 DNA sequence: TGTGCCAGCAGTATTCCGCAGGGGGATGAAAAACTGTTTTTT.